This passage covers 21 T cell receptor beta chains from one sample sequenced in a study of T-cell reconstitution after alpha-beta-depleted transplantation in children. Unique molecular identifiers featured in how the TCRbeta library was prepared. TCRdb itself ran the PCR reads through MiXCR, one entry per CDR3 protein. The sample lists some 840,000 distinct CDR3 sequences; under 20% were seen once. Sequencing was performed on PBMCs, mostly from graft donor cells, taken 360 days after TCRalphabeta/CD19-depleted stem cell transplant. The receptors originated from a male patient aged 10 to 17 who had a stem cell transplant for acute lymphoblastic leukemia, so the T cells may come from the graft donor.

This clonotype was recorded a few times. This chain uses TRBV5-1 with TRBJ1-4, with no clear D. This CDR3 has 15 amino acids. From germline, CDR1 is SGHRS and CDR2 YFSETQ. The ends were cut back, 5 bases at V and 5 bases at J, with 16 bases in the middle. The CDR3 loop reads CASSFLGSGNEKLFF. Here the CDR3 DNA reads TGCGCCAGCAGTTTTCTTGGAAGCGGGAATGAAAAACTGTTTTTT.

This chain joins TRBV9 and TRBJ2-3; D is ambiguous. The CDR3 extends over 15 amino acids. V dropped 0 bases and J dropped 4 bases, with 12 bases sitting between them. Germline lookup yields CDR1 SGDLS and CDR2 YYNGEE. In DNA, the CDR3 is TGTGCCAGCAGCGTAGAATCCAGAGACGCAGATACGCAGTATTTT. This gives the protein CASSVESRDADTQYF.

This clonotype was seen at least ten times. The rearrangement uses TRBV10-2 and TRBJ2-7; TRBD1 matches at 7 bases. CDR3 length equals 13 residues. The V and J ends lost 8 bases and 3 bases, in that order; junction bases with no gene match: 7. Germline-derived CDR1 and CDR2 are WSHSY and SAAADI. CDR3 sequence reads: CASARDSSYEQYF. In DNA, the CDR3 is TGCGCCAGCGCCAGGGACAGTAGCTACGAGCAGTACTTC.

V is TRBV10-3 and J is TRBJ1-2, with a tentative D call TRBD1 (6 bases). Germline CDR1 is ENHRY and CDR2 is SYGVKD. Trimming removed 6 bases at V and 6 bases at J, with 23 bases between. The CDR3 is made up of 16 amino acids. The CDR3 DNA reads TGTGCCATCAGCCCCGTTTTGGGGGGCGCACCGGATGGCTACACCTTC. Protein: CAISPVLGGAPDGYTF.

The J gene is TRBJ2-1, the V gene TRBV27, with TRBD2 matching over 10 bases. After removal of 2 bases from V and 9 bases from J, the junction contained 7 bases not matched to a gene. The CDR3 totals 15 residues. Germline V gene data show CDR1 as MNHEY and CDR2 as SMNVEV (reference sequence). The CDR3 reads CASSLTSGMASEQFF. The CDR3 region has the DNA TGTGCCAGCAGTTTAACTAGCGGGATGGCTTCTGAGCAGTTCTTC.

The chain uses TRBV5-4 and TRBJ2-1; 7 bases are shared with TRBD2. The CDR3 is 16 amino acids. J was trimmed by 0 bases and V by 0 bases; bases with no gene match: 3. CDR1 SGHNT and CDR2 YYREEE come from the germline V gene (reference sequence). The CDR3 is CASSLGGSPSYNEQFF. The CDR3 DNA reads TGTGCCAGCAGCTTGGGCGGGAGCCCCTCCTACAATGAGCAGTTCTTC.

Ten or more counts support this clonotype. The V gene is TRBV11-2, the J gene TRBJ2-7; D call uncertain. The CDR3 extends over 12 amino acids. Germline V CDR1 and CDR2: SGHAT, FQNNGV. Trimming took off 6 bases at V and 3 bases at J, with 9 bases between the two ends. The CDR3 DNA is TGTGCCAGCAGTTCCCTGGGCTACGAGCAGTACTTC. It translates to CASSSLGYEQYF. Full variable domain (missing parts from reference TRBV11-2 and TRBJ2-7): EAGVAQSPRYKIIEKRQSVAFWCNPISGHATLYWYQQILGQGPKLLIQFQNNGVVDDSQLPKDRFSAERLKGVDSTLKIQPAKLEDSAVYLCASSSLGYEQYFGPGTRLTVT.

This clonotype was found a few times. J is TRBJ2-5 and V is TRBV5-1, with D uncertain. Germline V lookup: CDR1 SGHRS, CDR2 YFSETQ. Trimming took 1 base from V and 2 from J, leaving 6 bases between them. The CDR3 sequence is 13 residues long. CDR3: CASSLRQQETQYF. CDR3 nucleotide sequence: TGCGCCAGCAGCTTGAGGCAGCAAGAGACCCAGTACTTC.

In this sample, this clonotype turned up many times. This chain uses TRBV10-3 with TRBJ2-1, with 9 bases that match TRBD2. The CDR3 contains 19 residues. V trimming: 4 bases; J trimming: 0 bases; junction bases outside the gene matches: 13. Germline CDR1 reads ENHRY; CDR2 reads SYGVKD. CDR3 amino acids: CAISAGRTSVLSSYNEQFF. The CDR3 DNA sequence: TGTGCCATCAGTGCTGGTCGGACTAGCGTTTTGAGCTCCTACAATGAGCAGTTCTTC.

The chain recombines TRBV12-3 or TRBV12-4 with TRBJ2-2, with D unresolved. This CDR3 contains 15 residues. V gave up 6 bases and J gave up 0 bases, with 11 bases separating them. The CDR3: CASSSGPPNTGELFF. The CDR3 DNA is TGTGCCAGCAGCTCCGGACCCCCGAACACCGGGGAGCTGTTTTTT.

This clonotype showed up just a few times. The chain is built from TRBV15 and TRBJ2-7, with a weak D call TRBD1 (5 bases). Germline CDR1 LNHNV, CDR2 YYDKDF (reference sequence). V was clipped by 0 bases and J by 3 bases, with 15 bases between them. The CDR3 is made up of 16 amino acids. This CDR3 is CATSRDGAGNYYEQYF. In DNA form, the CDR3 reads TGTGCCACCAGCAGAGATGGGGCAGGGAATTACTACGAGCAGTACTTC. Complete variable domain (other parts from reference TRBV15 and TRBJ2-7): DAMVIQNPRYQVTQFGKPVTLSCSQTLNHNVMYWYQQKSSQAPKLLFHYYDKDFNNEADTPDNFQSRRPNTSFCFLDIRSPGLGDTAMYLCATSRDGAGNYYEQYFGPGTRLTVT.

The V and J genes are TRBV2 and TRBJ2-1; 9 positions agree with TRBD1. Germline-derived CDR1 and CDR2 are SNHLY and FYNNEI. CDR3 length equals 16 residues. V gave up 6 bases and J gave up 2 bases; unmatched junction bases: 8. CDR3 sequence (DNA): TGTGCCAGCAGCGGATTACAGGGGGCCACCTACAATGAGCAGTTCTTC. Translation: CASSGLQGATYNEQFF. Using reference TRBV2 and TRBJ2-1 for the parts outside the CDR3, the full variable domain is EPEVTQTPSHQVTQMGQEVILRCVPISNHLYFYWYRQILGQKVEFLVSFYNNEISEKSEIFDDQFSVERPDGSNFTLKIRSTKLEDSAMYFCASSGLQGATYNEQFFGPGTRLTVL.

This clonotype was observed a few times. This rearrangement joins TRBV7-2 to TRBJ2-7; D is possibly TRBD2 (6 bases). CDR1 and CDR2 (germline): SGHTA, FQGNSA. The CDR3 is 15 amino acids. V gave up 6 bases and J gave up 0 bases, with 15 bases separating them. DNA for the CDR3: TGTGCCAGCAGTAGAGTAGCGGTAAGCTCCTACGAGCAGTACTTC. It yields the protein CASSRVAVSSYEQYF. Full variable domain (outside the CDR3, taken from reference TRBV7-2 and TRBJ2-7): GAGVSQSPSNKVTEKGKDVELRCDPISGHTALYWYRQSLGQGLEFLIYFQGNSAPDKSGLPSDRFSAERTGGSVSTLTIQRTQQEDSAVYLCASSRVAVSSYEQYFGPGTRLTVT.

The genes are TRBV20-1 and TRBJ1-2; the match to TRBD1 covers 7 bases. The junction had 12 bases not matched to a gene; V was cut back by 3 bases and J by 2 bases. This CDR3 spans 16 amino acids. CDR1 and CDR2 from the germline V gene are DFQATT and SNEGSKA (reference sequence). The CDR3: CSASIPAGTVNYGYTF. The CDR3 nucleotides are TGCAGTGCTAGCATCCCCGCCGGGACAGTCAACTATGGCTACACCTTC.

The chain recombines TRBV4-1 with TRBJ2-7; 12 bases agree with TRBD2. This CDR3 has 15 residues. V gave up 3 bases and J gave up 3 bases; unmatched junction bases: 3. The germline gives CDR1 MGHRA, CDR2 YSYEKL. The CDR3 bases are TGCGCCAGCAGCCAGACGACTAGCGGGAGCTACGAGCAGTACTTC. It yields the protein CASSQTTSGSYEQYF.

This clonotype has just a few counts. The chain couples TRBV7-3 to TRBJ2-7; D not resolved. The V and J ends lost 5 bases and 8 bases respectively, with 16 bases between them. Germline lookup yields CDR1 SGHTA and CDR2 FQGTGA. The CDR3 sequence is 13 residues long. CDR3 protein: CASSPDPLGKQYF. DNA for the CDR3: TGTGCCAGCAGCCCTGACCCCCTTGGCAAGCAGTACTTC.

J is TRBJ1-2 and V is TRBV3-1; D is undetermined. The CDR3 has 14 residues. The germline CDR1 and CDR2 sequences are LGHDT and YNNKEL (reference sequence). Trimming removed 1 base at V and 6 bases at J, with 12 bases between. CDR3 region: CASSQGEGMHGYTF. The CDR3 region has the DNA TGTGCCAGCAGCCAAGGAGAGGGTATGCATGGCTACACCTTC.

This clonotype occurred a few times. DNA of the CDR3: TGTGCCCGGGGGACAGTGGAAGAGACCCAGTACTTC. Its translation: CARGTVEETQYF. V usage is TRBV12-3 or TRBV12-4 and J usage is TRBJ2-5; a possible D gene is TRBD1 (7 bases). CDR3 size: 12 residues. V gave up 11 bases and J gave up 3 bases, with 13 bases separating them.

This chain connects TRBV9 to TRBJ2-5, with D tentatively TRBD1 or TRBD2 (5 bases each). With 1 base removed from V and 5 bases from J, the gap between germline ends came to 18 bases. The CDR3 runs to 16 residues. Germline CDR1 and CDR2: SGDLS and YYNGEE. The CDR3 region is CASSVSGHEGSETQYF. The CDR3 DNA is TGTGCCAGCAGCGTATCAGGACACGAGGGCTCGGAGACCCAGTACTTC.

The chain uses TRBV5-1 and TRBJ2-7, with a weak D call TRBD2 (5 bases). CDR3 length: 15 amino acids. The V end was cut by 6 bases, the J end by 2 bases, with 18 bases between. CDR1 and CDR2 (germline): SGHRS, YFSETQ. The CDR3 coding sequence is TGCGCCAGCAACACACCTCGGAAGGAGGCCTACGAGCAGTACTTC. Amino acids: CASNTPRKEAYEQYF. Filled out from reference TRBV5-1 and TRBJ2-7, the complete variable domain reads KAGVTQTPRYLIKTRGQQVTLSCSPISGHRSVSWYQQTPGQGLQFLFEYFSETQRNKGNFPGRFSGRQFSNSRSEMNVSTLELGDSALYLCASNTPRKEAYEQYFGPGTRLTVT.

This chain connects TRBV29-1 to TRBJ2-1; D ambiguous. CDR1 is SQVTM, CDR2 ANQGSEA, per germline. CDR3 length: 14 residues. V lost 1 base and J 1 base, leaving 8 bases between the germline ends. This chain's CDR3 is CSVEVPWSYNEQFF. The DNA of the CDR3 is TGCAGCGTTGAAGTGCCTTGGTCCTACAATGAGCAGTTCTTC.